This entry lists 8 T cell receptor beta chains sequenced from one sample in a study of blood T cell repertoires in COVID-19. The data were produced by immunoSEQ multiplex PCR, yet TCRdb's version contains in-frame clones alone and is incomplete. The sample lists nearly 110,000 clones, over 60% occurring once. Sequenced material: peripheral blood. All receptors come from a man between 65 and 80 years old with acute or convalescent COVID-19.

The J gene is TRBJ2-1, the V gene TRBV6-4; 7 bases fit TRBD2. This CDR3 comprises 14 residues. CDR1 and CDR2 (germline): MRHNA, SNTAGT. With 4 bases clipped from V and 8 bases from J, the junction kept 8 bases outside the gene matches. The CDR3: CASSVSGGIDEQFF. The DNA of the CDR3 is TGTGCCAGCAGTGTATCGGGGGGTATCGATGAGCAGTTCTTC.

The gene calls are TRBV7-8 and TRBJ1-4; 7 nucleotides align to TRBD1. CDR1 and CDR2 (germline): SGHVS, FQNEAQ. This CDR3 is built from 14 residues. The V gene end was trimmed by 4 bases and the J gene end by 3 bases; junction bases not matched to a gene: 2. The DNA for the CDR3 is TGTGCCAGCAGCTCGACAGGGTCTAATGAAAAACTGTTTTTT. Protein sequence: CASSSTGSNEKLFF.

This clone came up once. The V gene is TRBV4-3, the J gene TRBJ2-3; 10 bases are a match to TRBD2. In germline, CDR1 is LGHNA, CDR2 YSLEER. The CDR3 has 18 amino acids. The V gene end was trimmed by 2 bases and the J gene end by 5 bases; junction bases not matched to a gene: 13. The CDR3 nucleotides read TGCGCCAGCAGCCAAAATCCTATTAGCGGGGGGCAGGGAGATACGCAGTATTTT. Translated: CASSQNPISGGQGDTQYF.

This clone has a single count. V gene TRBV6-1 combines with J gene TRBJ2-7; tentative D call: TRBD1 (5 bases). Germline assignment: CDR1 MNHNS and CDR2 SASEGT. The length of the CDR3 is 12 residues. Trimming took 1 base from V and 10 from J, leaving 11 bases between them. DNA for the CDR3: TGTGCCAGCAGTGAAGTCAGGCAGGGTCAGTACTTC. Protein sequence: CASSEVRQGQYF.

The J gene is TRBJ1-2, the V gene TRBV18; 10 bases map to TRBD1. Germline values: CDR1 KGHSH, CDR2 LQKENI. Unmatched junction bases numbered 8, after V lost 3 bases and J lost 4 bases. The CDR3 contains 16 residues. DNA of the CDR3: TGTGCCAGCTCACCGACAGGGGGCAGCTGGAGCTATGGCTACACCTTC. Translation gives CASSPTGGSWSYGYTF. Full variable domain (outside the CDR3, taken from reference TRBV18 and TRBJ1-2): NAGVMQNPRHLVRRRGQEARLRCSPMKGHSHVYWYRQLPEEGLKFMVYLQKENIIDESGMPKERFSAEFPKEGPSILRIQQVVRGDSAAYFCASSPTGGSWSYGYTFGSGTRLTVV.

This clone turned up a few times. The chain is built from TRBV3-1 (or the pseudogene TRBV3-2) and TRBJ1-3; TRBD1 matches 11 bases. Per germline, CDR1 LGHDT and CDR2 YNNKEL (reference sequence). J was trimmed by 1 base and V by 1 base; bases with no gene match: 15. The CDR3 has 21 amino acids. The CDR3 region is CASSQGRYAGQGARSGNTIYF. The CDR3 nucleotides read TGTGCCAGCAGCCAAGGAAGGTATGCAGGACAGGGGGCGCGGTCTGGAAACACCATATATTTT.

The V call is TRBV5-1, the J call TRBJ1-1; D is ambiguous. CDR3 length: 15 amino acids. V was trimmed by 5 bases and J by 3 bases, leaving 17 bases between them. CDR1 is SGHRS, CDR2 YFSETQ, per germline. CDR3: CASSHFTQADTEAFF. The CDR3 bases are TGCGCCAGCAGTCATTTTACCCAGGCCGACACTGAAGCTTTCTTT.

The chain combines TRBV12-5 with TRBJ1-2; a weak D match, TRBD1 (5 bases). Trimming left V 3 bases short and J 4 bases short, with 9 bases between. Germline CDR1 is LGHNT and CDR2 is FRNRAP. This CDR3 has 13 residues. The CDR3 coding sequence is TGTGCTAGTGGTTTAACAGGTTTCTATGGCTACACCTTC. Translated: CASGLTGFYGYTF.